These T cell receptor beta chains were read from a single sample in a study of blood T cell repertoires in COVID-19. Sequencing was performed with immunoSEQ multiplex PCR; in TCRdb, only in-frame clones are kept and a portion is missing. The table records 220,000 or so clones, 75% to 90% of them present only once. Specimen: PBMCs or T cells enriched from blood (not recorded which). The receptors derive from a man in his forties or fifties who had been exposed to COVID-19. CDR3s include the opening cysteine and the closing phenylalanine or tryptophan. D genes are given only for firm matches. Clone size appears in some rows only: once, few, many, or a class for an expanded clone.

v_call: TRBV5-4; d_call: -; j_call: TRBJ2-4; clone_size: -; cdr3_nt: TGTGCCAGCAGGGCCGGCAGGGAAAACATTCAGTACTTC; cdr3_aa: CASRAGRENIQYF
v_call: TRBV5-3; d_call: TRBD1; j_call: TRBJ1-2; clone_size: -; cdr3_nt: TGTGCCAGGAGATCAGGGACAGGGGGCCGCTATGGCTACACCTTC; cdr3_aa: CARRSGTGGRYGYTF
v_call: TRBV28; d_call: TRBD1; j_call: TRBJ1-1; clone_size: -; cdr3_nt: TGTGCCAGCAGTTTGTCGGGACAGGGACTAGCTTTCTTT; cdr3_aa: CASSLSGQGLAFF
v_call: TRBV27; d_call: -; j_call: TRBJ2-7; clone_size: once; cdr3_nt: TGTGCCAGCAGTTTAGGACAGCCCTACGAGCAGTACTTC; cdr3_aa: CASSLGQPYEQYF
v_call: TRBV7-2; d_call: TRBD2; j_call: TRBJ2-2; clone_size: -; cdr3_nt: TGTGCCAGCACTAGCGGGGGGGACTGGAACACCGGGGAGCTGTTTTTT; cdr3_aa: CASTSGGDWNTGELFF
v_call: TRBV18; d_call: TRBD2; j_call: TRBJ2-1; clone_size: -; cdr3_nt: TGTGCCAGCCCCCGGACTAGCGGGGGGGCCCGCTACAATGAGCAGTTCTTC; cdr3_aa: CASPRTSGGARYNEQFF
v_call: TRBV11-2; d_call: TRBD1; j_call: TRBJ2-7; clone_size: -; cdr3_nt: TGTGCCAGCATCCTAGGACAGGGTGCGGGGCGGGAGCAGTACTTC; cdr3_aa: CASILGQGAGREQYF
v_call: TRBV7-9; d_call: -; j_call: TRBJ1-2; clone_size: -; cdr3_nt: TGTGCCAGCAGCTTAGGCGACTATGGCTACACCTTC; cdr3_aa: CASSLGDYGYTF
v_call: TRBV27; d_call: -; j_call: TRBJ1-1; clone_size: -; cdr3_nt: TGTGCCAGCAGTACAACCCTCACGTGGTCGGGCACTGAAGCTTTCTTT; cdr3_aa: CASSTTLTWSGTEAFF
v_call: TRBV2; d_call: -; j_call: TRBJ2-5; clone_size: -; cdr3_nt: TGTGCCAGCAGCCACCCCGTACTCTCACGGGAGACCCAGTACTTC; cdr3_aa: CASSHPVLSRETQYF
v_call: TRBV7-9; d_call: TRBD2; j_call: TRBJ2-2; clone_size: -; cdr3_nt: TGTGCCAGCAGCTTTCCCGGCGGGACTAGCGCACTGACCGGGGAGCTGTTTTTT; cdr3_aa: CASSFPGGTSALTGELFF
v_call: TRBV6-1; d_call: -; j_call: TRBJ1-5; clone_size: -; cdr3_nt: TGTGCCAGCAGTGAAAGGGAGGGTCAGCCCCAGCATTTT; cdr3_aa: CASSEREGQPQHF
v_call: TRBV9; d_call: -; j_call: TRBJ1-1; clone_size: -; cdr3_nt: TGTGCCAGCAGCGTAGCTATAGACAGCTTGAACACTGAAGCTTTCTTT; cdr3_aa: CASSVAIDSLNTEAFF
v_call: TRBV6-5; d_call: -; j_call: TRBJ2-1; clone_size: -; cdr3_nt: TGTGCCAGCAGTTACTCGATGAGTCTAGCCATGGAGCAGTTCTTC; cdr3_aa: CASSYSMSLAMEQFF
v_call: TRBV5-1; d_call: -; j_call: TRBJ2-2; clone_size: -; cdr3_nt: TGCGCCAGCAGCTTGGCGTTGAACACCGGGGAGCTGTTTTTT; cdr3_aa: CASSLALNTGELFF
v_call: TRBV7-2; d_call: TRBD1; j_call: TRBJ1-1; clone_size: -; cdr3_nt: TGTGCCAGCAGCTGGGACAGTTCAACGGGGACTGAAGCTTTCTTT; cdr3_aa: CASSWDSSTGTEAFF
v_call: TRBV19; d_call: TRBD1; j_call: TRBJ1-5; clone_size: -; cdr3_nt: TGTGCCAGTACTACAGGGGGCAATCAGCCCCAGCATTTT; cdr3_aa: CASTTGGNQPQHF
v_call: TRBV5-1; d_call: TRBD1; j_call: TRBJ1-1; clone_size: -; cdr3_nt: TGCGCCAGCAGCTTCGAGGGACAGTACACTGAAGCTTTCTTT; cdr3_aa: CASSFEGQYTEAFF
v_call: TRBV28; d_call: TRBD2; j_call: TRBJ2-1; clone_size: -; cdr3_nt: TGTGCCAGCACCTCAACGTGGGAGGGAAACTACAATGAGCAGTTCTTC; cdr3_aa: CASTSTWEGNYNEQFF
v_call: TRBV7-9; d_call: TRBD1; j_call: TRBJ2-5; clone_size: -; cdr3_nt: TGTGCCAGCAGCTTAGAGGGGGCTGGGGAGACCCAGTACTTC; cdr3_aa: CASSLEGAGETQYF
v_call: TRBV30; d_call: TRBD1; j_call: TRBJ1-2; clone_size: -; cdr3_nt: TGTGCCTGGAGGGACAGGATCTTCTATGGCTACACCTTC; cdr3_aa: CAWRDRIFYGYTF
v_call: TRBV3-1/TRBV3-2; d_call: TRBD1; j_call: TRBJ1-1; clone_size: once; cdr3_nt: TGTGCCAGCAGCCAGAGGGGACAGATACCTGAAGCTTTCTTT; cdr3_aa: CASSQRGQIPEAFF
v_call: TRBV11-2; d_call: TRBD2; j_call: TRBJ2-2; clone_size: -; cdr3_nt: TGTGCCAGCAGCACCCTGACTAGCGGGAACGTGTGGGCCGGGGAGCTGTTTTTT; cdr3_aa: CASSTLTSGNVWAGELFF
v_call: TRBV27; d_call: -; j_call: TRBJ2-2; clone_size: -; cdr3_nt: TGTGCCAGCTCCCCGCGGAGGGAGATTACCGGGGAGCTGTTTTTT; cdr3_aa: CASSPRREITGELFF
v_call: TRBV7-2; d_call: TRBD1; j_call: TRBJ1-5; clone_size: few; cdr3_nt: TGTGCCAGCAGCCCAGGACAGGGGATGTATCAGCCCCAGCATTTT; cdr3_aa: CASSPGQGMYQPQHF
v_call: TRBV10-3; d_call: -; j_call: TRBJ1-2; clone_size: -; cdr3_nt: TGTGCCATCAGGTGGACAGTCAGATTAACAAACTATGGCTACACCTTC; cdr3_aa: CAIRWTVRLTNYGYTF
v_call: TRBV10-3; d_call: TRBD1; j_call: TRBJ1-3; clone_size: -; cdr3_nt: TGTGCCATCAGAGGGACAGTTAGTTCTGGAAACACCATATATTTT; cdr3_aa: CAIRGTVSSGNTIYF
v_call: TRBV5-1; d_call: TRBD1; j_call: TRBJ1-2; clone_size: -; cdr3_nt: TGCGCCAGCAGCTGGGGACAGGTACGCTATGGCTACACCTTC; cdr3_aa: CASSWGQVRYGYTF
v_call: TRBV5-4; d_call: -; j_call: TRBJ2-2; clone_size: -; cdr3_nt: TGTGCCAGCAGCTCCGCGACAACGAACACCGGGGAGCTGTTTTTT; cdr3_aa: CASSSATTNTGELFF
v_call: TRBV3-1/TRBV3-2; d_call: TRBD2; j_call: TRBJ2-1; clone_size: -; cdr3_nt: TGTGCCAGCAGCCAAGTAAGGTCTAGCGGGTCCTACAATGAGCAGTTCTTC; cdr3_aa: CASSQVRSSGSYNEQFF
v_call: TRBV30; d_call: TRBD1; j_call: TRBJ1-2; clone_size: -; cdr3_nt: TGTGCCTGGGCCGGGACAGGGGTGATGGATCGCCACACCTTC; cdr3_aa: CAWAGTGVMDRHTF
v_call: TRBV24-1; d_call: TRBD1; j_call: TRBJ2-2; clone_size: -; cdr3_nt: TGTGCCACCAGTGATTTGAAGGGACAGGGAGGCACCGGGGAGCTGTTTTTT; cdr3_aa: CATSDLKGQGGTGELFF
v_call: TRBV9; d_call: TRBD2; j_call: TRBJ2-1; clone_size: -; cdr3_nt: TGTGCCAGCAGTCTGAGCGGGAGGTCCAACAATGAGCAGTTCTTC; cdr3_aa: CASSLSGRSNNEQFF
v_call: TRBV19; d_call: -; j_call: TRBJ1-2; clone_size: -; cdr3_nt: TGTGCCAGTAGTAGGGCAGGGGCCGTCTATGGCTACACCTTC; cdr3_aa: CASSRAGAVYGYTF
v_call: TRBV27; d_call: -; j_call: TRBJ1-1; clone_size: -; cdr3_nt: TGTGCCAGCAGTTTACACAGCCTAATGAACACTGAAGCTTTCTTT; cdr3_aa: CASSLHSLMNTEAFF
v_call: TRBV7-2; d_call: -; j_call: TRBJ2-5; clone_size: -; cdr3_nt: TGTGCCAGCAGCTTCAATAGTTTCGAGACCCAGTACTTC; cdr3_aa: CASSFNSFETQYF
v_call: TRBV27; d_call: -; j_call: TRBJ1-2; clone_size: once; cdr3_nt: TGTGCCAGCAGCCAAAATACAGGAGACGGGGGCTACACCTTC; cdr3_aa: CASSQNTGDGGYTF
v_call: TRBV5-1; d_call: TRBD1; j_call: TRBJ2-3; clone_size: -; cdr3_nt: TGCGCCAGCAGCCATTACAGGGGAGATACGCAGTATTTT; cdr3_aa: CASSHYRGDTQYF
v_call: TRBV7-9; d_call: TRBD1; j_call: TRBJ1-6; clone_size: once; cdr3_nt: TGTGCCAGCAGCTACGGGACAGGGAATTCACCCCTCCACTTT; cdr3_aa: CASSYGTGNSPLHF
v_call: TRBV5-4; d_call: TRBD1; j_call: TRBJ1-3; clone_size: -; cdr3_nt: TGTGCCAGCATCGGGACAGGGGGGAACACCATATATTTT; cdr3_aa: CASIGTGGNTIYF
v_call: TRBV7-9; d_call: TRBD1; j_call: TRBJ1-4; clone_size: -; cdr3_nt: TGTGCCAGCAGCCGATCCCAGGGGGTAGACGAAAAACTGTTTTTT; cdr3_aa: CASSRSQGVDEKLFF
v_call: TRBV5-1; d_call: -; j_call: TRBJ1-6; clone_size: -; cdr3_nt: TGCGCCAGCAGCTTGGAGCCTAGAGGGGGATCCTATAATTCACCCCTCCACTTT; cdr3_aa: CASSLEPRGGSYNSPLHF
v_call: TRBV12-3/TRBV12-4; d_call: -; j_call: TRBJ2-2; clone_size: -; cdr3_nt: TGTGCCAGCTTGGCAGGAGGTCCCGGGGAGCTGTTTTTT; cdr3_aa: CASLAGGPGELFF
v_call: TRBV6-1; d_call: TRBD2; j_call: TRBJ2-3; clone_size: -; cdr3_nt: TGTGCCAGCAGTGAGGGACTAGCGGGAGGGTTTAGCACAGATACGCAGTATTTT; cdr3_aa: CASSEGLAGGFSTDTQYF
v_call: TRBV28; d_call: TRBD1; j_call: TRBJ1-2; clone_size: -; cdr3_nt: TGTGCCAGCAGAACAGGGGGCAACTATGGCTACACCTTC; cdr3_aa: CASRTGGNYGYTF
v_call: TRBV5-1; d_call: -; j_call: TRBJ2-3; clone_size: -; cdr3_nt: TGCGCCAGCAGCCCGTCGACAGGCACAGATACGCAGTATTTT; cdr3_aa: CASSPSTGTDTQYF
v_call: TRBV28; d_call: -; j_call: TRBJ2-6; clone_size: -; cdr3_nt: TGTGCCAGCAGAGACTCGTCTGGGGCCAACGTCCTGACTTTC; cdr3_aa: CASRDSSGANVLTF
v_call: TRBV9; d_call: TRBD2; j_call: TRBJ2-1; clone_size: -; cdr3_nt: TGTGCCAGCAGCGTAGTGGCGGGAGTTCCCTACAATGAGCAGTTCTTC; cdr3_aa: CASSVVAGVPYNEQFF
v_call: TRBV7-2; d_call: -; j_call: TRBJ1-4; clone_size: -; cdr3_nt: TGTGCCAGCAGCTTATTCAGGGCTGAAGAAAAACTGTTTTTT; cdr3_aa: CASSLFRAEEKLFF
v_call: TRBV7-3; d_call: TRBD1; j_call: TRBJ1-2; clone_size: -; cdr3_nt: TGTGCCAGCAGCTTTCGGACAGGGCAGAGCTACACCTTC; cdr3_aa: CASSFRTGQSYTF
v_call: TRBV10-3; d_call: TRBD1; j_call: TRBJ1-2; clone_size: -; cdr3_nt: TGTGCCATCGGAGCACAGGGGGCTGGGGACTATGGCTACACCTTC; cdr3_aa: CAIGAQGAGDYGYTF
v_call: TRBV12-3/TRBV12-4; d_call: -; j_call: TRBJ1-1; clone_size: -; cdr3_nt: TGTGCCAGCAGTCCCTTGAACACTGAAGCTTTCTTT; cdr3_aa: CASSPLNTEAFF
v_call: TRBV19; d_call: -; j_call: TRBJ1-2; clone_size: -; cdr3_nt: TGTGCCAGTAGTGTATCAGGCCCTACACGTGGTGGCTACACCTTC; cdr3_aa: CASSVSGPTRGGYTF